This TCR beta chain was identified during a study of blood T cells in healthy people across ages. Sample-barcoded 5' priming and a J-beta primer mix drove a second PCR of about 6 to 12 cycles. A single record per CDR3 protein comes from TCRdb applying MiXCR to the 5' RACE reads. The sample yields approximately 2,000,000 distinct CDR3 sequences, about 39% seen once. A minimum of 6 micrograms of total RNA was extracted per sample. Sequenced input: blood. The sequence derives from a human donor in good health.

The CDR3 coding sequence is TGCGCCAGCAGCTGGACGGGACTCCAAGAGACCCAGTACTTC. Protein sequence: CASSWTGLQETQYF. V usage is TRBV5-1 and J usage is TRBJ2-5, with D possibly matching TRBD2 (6 bases). Germline CDR1 is SGHRS and CDR2 is YFSETQ. The CDR3 loop spans 14 amino acids. Trimming removed 3 bases from V and 1 base from J, with 10 bases in between.